Listed below are T cell receptor beta chains from one sample, sequenced in a study of T cell repertoires in cytomegalovirus infection. One entry per CDR3 protein, called by TCRdb with MiXCR from the reads. Of some 350,000 distinct CDR3 sequences in the sample, around 18% were seen once. Sequencing was done on a sample of PBMCs. These receptors came from a human donor in good health (CMV status not recorded). Some clones in this sample may be carry-over from other donors' samples. Each CDR3 is given with its conserved first and last residue. A D gene is named only where the DNA matches it firmly.

TRBV6-2/TRBV6-3	TRBJ2-2	-	CASSQLSPGELFF
TRBV28	TRBJ2-5	TRBD1	CASSLRTGEKTQYF
TRBV7-2	TRBJ2-1	TRBD2	CASSLEVWREYEQFF
TRBV12-3/TRBV12-4	TRBJ2-1	TRBD2	CASSAGLAGYNEQFF
TRBV12-3/TRBV12-4	TRBJ2-1	TRBD1	CASSRTGGSYGEQFF
TRBV18	TRBJ1-2	-	CASSLTRTAEYGYTF
TRBV7-8	TRBJ1-6	-	CASSLRRGSPLHF
TRBV7-2	TRBJ2-3	TRBD2	CASSSGLAGRTDTQYF
TRBV7-2	TRBJ2-5	-	CASSARLARFETQYF
TRBV6-1	TRBJ2-3	-	CASSYSPTTSTDTQYF
TRBV7-2	TRBJ1-3	-	CASSSRVTSGNTIYF
TRBV15	TRBJ1-5	-	CATSRVGAFNQPQHF
TRBV5-1	TRBJ1-4	-	CASSLGQPATNEKLFF
TRBV28	TRBJ2-3	-	CASTSPWGRGLGTQYF
TRBV7-8	TRBJ1-6	-	CASSLGSPLHF
TRBV7-2	TRBJ1-4	-	CASSLRGDIIGKLFF
TRBV7-9	TRBJ2-3	TRBD1	CASSVGQGGRTDTQYF
TRBV6-6	TRBJ2-5	-	CASSYSGTTGNTQYF
TRBV12-3/TRBV12-4	TRBJ1-4	-	CASSPSVKYNEKLFF
TRBV23-1	TRBJ1-5	-	CASKGLLLSMSSNQPQHF
TRBV18	TRBJ2-1	TRBD2	CASSHMPGTSRYEQFF
TRBV6-1	TRBJ2-6	-	CASRDRNSGANVLTF